This T cell receptor beta chain originates from a study of regulatory T cells in long-lasting Graves disease. The CDR3 covers 16 residues. Germline V gives CDR1 KGHSH, CDR2 LQKENI. V was clipped by 3 bases and J by 0 bases, with 14 bases between them. Time point: persistent/refractory GD, antithyroid drugs over 5 years with positive TRAb. Isolated PBMC RNA provided the starting material for the TCR library. Building the TCR beta libraries relied on iRepertoire HTBI primers, and CDR3 regions underwent Arm-PCR. Each CDR3 protein is one row after TCRdb ran MiXCR on the multiplex PCR reads. This table has about 660,000 distinct CDR3 sequences, roughly 30% appearing once. This clonotype was seen a handful of times.

This receptor was obtained from a female donor with Graves disease. Sequences were derived from peripheral blood mononuclear cells (PBMCs), sampled when the disease was refractory, from a patient treated with antithyroid drugs. This chain connects TRBV18 to TRBJ1-1, with D perhaps TRBD1 (6 bases). For the CDR3, the DNA is TGTGCCAGCTCACCGGCCACAGGGACCGTGAACACTGAAGCTTTCTTT. Amino acid sequence: CASSPATGTVNTEAFF.